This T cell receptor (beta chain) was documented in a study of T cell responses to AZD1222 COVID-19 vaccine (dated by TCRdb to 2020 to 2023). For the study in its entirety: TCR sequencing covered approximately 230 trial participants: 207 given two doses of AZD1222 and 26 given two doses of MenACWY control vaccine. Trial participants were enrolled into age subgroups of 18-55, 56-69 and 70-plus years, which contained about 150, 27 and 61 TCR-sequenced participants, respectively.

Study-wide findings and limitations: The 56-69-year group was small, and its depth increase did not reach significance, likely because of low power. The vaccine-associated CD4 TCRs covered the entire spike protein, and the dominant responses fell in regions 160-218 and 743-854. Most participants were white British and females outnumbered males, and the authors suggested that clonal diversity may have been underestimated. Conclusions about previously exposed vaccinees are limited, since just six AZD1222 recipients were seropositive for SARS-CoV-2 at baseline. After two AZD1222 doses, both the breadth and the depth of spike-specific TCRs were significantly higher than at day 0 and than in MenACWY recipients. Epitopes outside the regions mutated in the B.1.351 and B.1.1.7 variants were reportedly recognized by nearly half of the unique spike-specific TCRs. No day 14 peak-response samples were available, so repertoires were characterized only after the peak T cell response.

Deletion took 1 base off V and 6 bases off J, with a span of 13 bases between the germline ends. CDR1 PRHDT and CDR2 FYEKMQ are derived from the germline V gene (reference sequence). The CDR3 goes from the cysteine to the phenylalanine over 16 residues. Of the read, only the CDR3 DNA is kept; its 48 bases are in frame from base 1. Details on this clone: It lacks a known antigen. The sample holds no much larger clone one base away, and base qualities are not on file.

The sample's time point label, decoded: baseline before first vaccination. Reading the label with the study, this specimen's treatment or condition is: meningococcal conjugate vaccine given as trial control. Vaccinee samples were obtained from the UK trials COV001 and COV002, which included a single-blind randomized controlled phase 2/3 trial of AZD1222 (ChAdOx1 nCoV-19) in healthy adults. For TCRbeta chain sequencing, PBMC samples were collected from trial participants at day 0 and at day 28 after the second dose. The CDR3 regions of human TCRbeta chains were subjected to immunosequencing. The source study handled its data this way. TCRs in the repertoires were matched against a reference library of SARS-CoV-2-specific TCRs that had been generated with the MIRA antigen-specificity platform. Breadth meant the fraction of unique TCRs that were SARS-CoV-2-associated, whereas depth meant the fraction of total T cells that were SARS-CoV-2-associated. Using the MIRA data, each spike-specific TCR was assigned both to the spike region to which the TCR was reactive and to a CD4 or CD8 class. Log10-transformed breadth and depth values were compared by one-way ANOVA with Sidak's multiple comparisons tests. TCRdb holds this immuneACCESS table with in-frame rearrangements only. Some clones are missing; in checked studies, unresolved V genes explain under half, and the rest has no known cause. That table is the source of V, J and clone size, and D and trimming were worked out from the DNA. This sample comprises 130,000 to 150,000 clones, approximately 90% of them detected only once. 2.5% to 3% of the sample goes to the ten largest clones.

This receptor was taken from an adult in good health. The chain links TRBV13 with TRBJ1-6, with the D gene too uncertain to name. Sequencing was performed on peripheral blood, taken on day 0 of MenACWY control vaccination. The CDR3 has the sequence CASSLAGRRGNSPLHF. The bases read TGTGCCAGCAGCTTAGCCGGGAGGCGAGGTAATTCACCCCTCCACTTT.